Shown below are 6 T cell receptor beta chains from a single sample sequenced in a study of PD-L1 blockade in urothelial cancer. Time point here: peripheral blood 6 weeks after treatment start. The assay was immunoSEQ multiplex PCR, and TCRdb's table has in-frame clones only and misses some. The sample holds more than 95,000 clones, roughly 86% seen once. The sample in question was PBMCs, obtained around atezolizumab (anti-PD-L1) treatment. The source of these receptors is a man in his forties or fifties with urothelial cancer.

This chain uses TRBV18 with TRBJ2-1; 9 bases align to TRBD2. The ends lost 3 bases at V and 5 bases at J; junction bases unmatched: 11. The CDR3 sequence is 17 residues long. Germline V CDR1 and CDR2: KGHSH, LQKENI. CDR3 bases: TGTGCCAGCTCACCTCCGGCCAGCGGGAGGTTCAACAATGAGCAGTTCTTC. This sequence encodes CASSPPASGRFNNEQFF.

The chain uses TRBV18 and TRBJ2-3, with TRBD2 as a possible D gene (7 bases). Trimming stripped 10 bases from V and 2 bases from J, with 13 bases between. Per germline, CDR1 KGHSH and CDR2 LQKENI. The CDR3 consists of 13 residues. The CDR3 here is CATIGGATDTQYF. The CDR3 nucleotides read TGTGCCACCATAGGGGGGGCCACAGATACGCAGTATTTT.

The chain links TRBV6-4 to TRBJ1-2, with 8 bases that match TRBD1. Trimming at V came to 3 bases and at J to 9 bases, leaving 9 bases not matched to a gene. CDR1 and CDR2 (germline): MRHNA, SNTAGT. The CDR3 contains 14 residues. DNA of the CDR3: TGTGCCAGCAGTGATGGGCAGGGGGCGAGGCGCTACACCTTC. Its protein product is CASSDGQGARRYTF.

This clone was seen only once. The chain joins TRBV28 to TRBJ1-1, with D possibly being TRBD1 (5 bases). Germline V gene lookup returns CDR1 MDHEN and CDR2 SYDVKM. V was shortened by 7 bases and J by 3 bases, with 12 bases between the two germline ends. The CDR3 extends over 13 amino acids. The CDR3 protein is CASTRDSYTEAFF. The CDR3 DNA follows: TGTGCCAGCACCCGAGACAGTTACACTGAAGCTTTCTTT.

This sequence joins TRBV5-8 and TRBJ2-1; 8 bases are shared with TRBD1. After removal of 4 bases from V and 9 bases from J, the junction contained 9 bases not matched to a gene. The CDR3 contains 14 residues. In germline, CDR1 is SGHTS, CDR2 YDEGEE. CDR3 DNA: TGTGCCAGCAGCAAGGCGGGGCAGGGGGCTGAGCAGTTCTTC. Its protein product is CASSKAGQGAEQFF.

The genes are TRBV5-1 and TRBJ2-1, with 9 bases aligning to TRBD2. With 4 bases clipped from V and 7 bases from J, the junction kept 9 bases outside the gene matches. From germline, CDR1 is SGHRS and CDR2 YFSETQ. The CDR3 loop spans 15 amino acids. The CDR3 here is CASSVTGTSYNEQFF. In DNA, the CDR3 is TGCGCCAGCAGCGTTACGGGGACTAGCTATAATGAGCAGTTCTTC.